These T cell receptor beta chains were read from a single sample in a study of identical twins. TCRdb processed the 5' RACE reads anew with MiXCR; each CDR3 protein has one entry. This sample has over 600,000 distinct CDR3 sequences, with 21% found just once. These data were also filed under a second study, of T cells expressing NK-cell markers.

Input material: PBMCs. The receptors derive from a young woman in good health. Each CDR3 is given with its conserved first and last residue. The D gene is left open where the match is weak. Not all rows give a size; the values are once, few, many and, for expanded clones, a class.

abundance	v_gene	d_gene	j_gene	CDR3nt	CDR3aa
.	TRBV7-2	TRBD2	TRBJ2-2	TGTGCCAGCAGCCCCCTGACTAGCCCCGTCGGGGAGCTGTTTTTT	CASSPLTSPVGELFF
many	TRBV12-3/TRBV12-4	.	TRBJ1-1	TGTGCCAGCAGTTTTGGCAGGAGAGACACTGAAGCTTTCTTT	CASSFGRRDTEAFF
few	TRBV7-2	.	TRBJ2-1	TGTGCCAGCAGCTTTCGGGCCGGAGGGGATGAGCAGTTCTTC	CASSFRAGGDEQFF
few	TRBV7-2	.	TRBJ1-2	TGTGCCAGCAGCCTATCCCCAGGGGTTAACTATGGCTACACCTTC	CASSLSPGVNYGYTF
.	TRBV28	.	TRBJ1-2	TGTGCCAGCAGTTCCCCTGACCACCCGGCGAACTATGGCTACACCTTC	CASSSPDHPANYGYTF
.	TRBV6-1	.	TRBJ2-7	TGTGCCAGCAGGGAGGGGACGGGGCGTACCTACGAGCAGTACTTC	CASREGTGRTYEQYF
few	TRBV5-6	.	TRBJ2-7	TGTGCCAGCAGCTTGGGAGGTTTCGCCTACGAGCAGTACTTC	CASSLGGFAYEQYF
many	TRBV20-1	.	TRBJ2-3	TGCAGTGCTCCAGGTAGCACAGATACGCAGTATTTT	CSAPGSTDTQYF
.	TRBV6-1	.	TRBJ1-1	TGTGCCACCATCGGGATCATGAACACTGAAGCTTTCTTT	CATIGIMNTEAFF
.	TRBV9	.	TRBJ2-2	TGTGCCAGCAGCGTAGATGGGACCGGGGAGCTGTTTTTT	CASSVDGTGELFF
few	TRBV20-1	TRBD1	TRBJ2-1	TGCAGTGCTGCTCCACCGGGACAGGGTCTTAATGAGCAGTTCTTC	CSAAPPGQGLNEQFF